This T cell receptor (beta chain) was recovered during a study of blood T cell repertoires in COVID-19. Measured with immunoSEQ multiplex PCR; TCRdb has only the in-frame clones, and not every one. The table has around 300,000 clones, 85% to 90% seen once. V was pared by 9 bases and J by 4 bases, with 13 bases between. The CDR3 runs 13 residues. Germline loops: CDR1 MNHEY, CDR2 SVGAGI. The gene calls are TRBV6-5 and TRBJ2-4, with a possible D match to TRBD1 (5 bases). This TCR was recovered from a woman between 55 and 75 years old who had recovered from COVID-19. The material sequenced was PBMCs or T cells enriched from blood (not recorded which). This CDR3 reads CASQTEQKNIQYF. As DNA, the CDR3 is TGTGCCAGTCAGACAGAGCAGAAAAACATTCAGTACTTC.